The 21 T cell receptor beta chains below were found in one sample sequenced in a study of T cell repertoires in ileal Crohn's disease. Sequencing was performed with immunoSEQ multiplex PCR; in TCRdb, only in-frame clones are kept and a portion is missing. The sample consists of around 7,000 clones, around four fifths of them appearing once. Time point denoted: inflamed ileum from the surgical specimen. Sample: ileal tissue. These receptors were taken from an adult with Crohn's disease.

This chain links TRBV21-1 with TRBJ2-7; the tabulated D call, TRBD2, remains unverified against the DNA. TRBV21-1 is annotated as a pseudogene. The CDR3 consists of 16 residues. CDR3 sequence: CASSKGTSGGTYEQYF. In DNA form, the CDR3 reads TGTGCCAGCAGCAAAGGGACTAGCGGGGGGACCTACGAGCAGTACTTC.

The CDR3 DNA sequence: TGCGCCAGCAGCTTCACGGACAGGGGAGAAGAGACCCAGTACTTC. The encoded protein is CASSFTDRGEETQYF. The V gene is TRBV5-1, the J gene TRBJ2-5; 9 nucleotides agree with TRBD1. This CDR3 is 15 amino acids long. Germline V gene sequence: CDR1 SGHRS, CDR2 YFSETQ. Trimming cost V 2 bases and J 3 bases; bases outside gene matches: 5.

This chain links TRBV6-5 with TRBJ1-1; tentatively, D is TRBD1 (5 bases). The CDR3 extends over 13 amino acids. V lost 6 bases, J lost 1 base, and 9 bases lay in between. Germline loops: CDR1 MNHEY, CDR2 SVGAGI. The CDR3, as DNA: TGTGCCAGCAGGAGAACAGGGAACACTGAAGCTTTCTTT. Its protein product is CASRRTGNTEAFF.

V gene TRBV5-1 combines with J gene TRBJ1-1, with D possibly TRBD1 on 5 matching bases. The CDR3 has 15 residues. CDR1 and CDR2 (germline): SGHRS, YFSETQ. V lost 2 bases and J 1 base, leaving 12 bases between the germline ends. The CDR3 nucleotides are TGCGCCAGCAGCTTATCGATCCAGGGGAACACTGAAGCTTTCTTT. Translating gives CASSLSIQGNTEAFF.

This chain's CDR3 is CAISEANYEQYF. The CDR3, as DNA: TGTGCCATCAGTGAGGCTAACTACGAGCAGTACTTC. The chain recombines TRBV10-3 with TRBJ2-7; D uncertain. Germline CDR1 reads ENHRY; CDR2 reads SYGVKD. This CDR3 has 12 residues. The V and J ends lost 2 bases and 3 bases respectively, with 5 bases between them.

This chain uses TRBV18 with TRBJ1-6; 9 bases agree with TRBD1. Trimming cost V 4 bases and J 10 bases; bases outside gene matches: 8. Per germline, CDR1 KGHSH and CDR2 LQKENI. This CDR3 has 15 amino acids. CDR3 DNA sequence: TGTGCCAGCTCACGAACAGGGGGCGAAGGCTCACCCCTCCACTTT. Its protein product is CASSRTGGEGSPLHF.

The chain links TRBV27 to TRBJ2-7; a possible D gene is TRBD1 (6 bases). Trimming left V 5 bases short and J 4 bases short, with 12 bases between. CDR1 MNHEY and CDR2 SMNVEV come from the germline V gene (reference sequence). The CDR3 is made up of 13 amino acids. DNA of the CDR3: TGTGCCAGCAGTAACCCAGGGGTTTACGAGCAGTACTTC. Residues: CASSNPGVYEQYF.

The chain recombines TRBV25-1 with TRBJ2-3; D gene unclear. The CDR3 is made up of 13 amino acids. The ends were cut back, 2 bases at V and 2 bases at J, with 5 bases in the middle. Per germline, CDR1 MGHDK and CDR2 SYGVNS. CDR3 DNA sequence: TGTGCCAGCAGTGAAACCTACACAGATACGCAGTATTTT. It translates to CASSETYTDTQYF.

This clone was detected a few times. This rearrangement joins TRBV7-2 to TRBJ1-2, with unresolved D. Between the trimmed V and J ends, which lost 5 bases and 2 bases, there was a span of 9 bases. The CDR3 contains 13 residues. Looked up from germline, CDR1 is SGHTA and CDR2 is FQGNSA. The CDR3 reads CASSPWKNYGYTF. The CDR3 bases are TGTGCCAGCAGCCCCTGGAAGAACTATGGCTACACCTTC.

The genes are TRBV27 and TRBJ2-1; no clear D gene. Trimming took off 5 bases at V and 0 bases at J, with 11 bases between the two ends. CDR3 length: 15 residues. Germline CDR1 is MNHEY and CDR2 is SMNVEV (reference sequence). In DNA, the CDR3 is TGTGCCAGCAGTGAGGTGAGGCTCTCCTACAATGAGCAGTTCTTC. This gives the protein CASSEVRLSYNEQFF.

The chain recombines TRBV12-5 with TRBJ2-3, with D unresolved. There are 16 residues in the CDR3. Germline-derived CDR1 and CDR2 are LGHNT and FRNRAP. Trimming cost V 1 base and J 2 bases, with 13 bases left between them. The CDR3 DNA follows: TGTGCTAGTGGTTTGGCAATTAGTAGTCCCACAGATACGCAGTATTTT. Translating gives CASGLAISSPTDTQYF.

The CDR3 is CASSRADGEKLFF. As DNA, the CDR3 is TGCGCCAGCAGCCGAGCAGATGGCGAAAAACTGTTTTTT. This chain links TRBV5-1 with TRBJ1-4; D uncertain. Germline CDR1 reads SGHRS; CDR2 reads YFSETQ. This CDR3 is built from 13 residues. V gave up 4 bases and J gave up 8 bases, with 12 bases separating them. The whole variable domain, remainder taken from reference TRBV5-1 and TRBJ1-4, is KAGVTQTPRYLIKTRGQQVTLSCSPISGHRSVSWYQQTPGQGLQFLFEYFSETQRNKGNFPGRFSGRQFSNSRSEMNVSTLELGDSALYLCASSRADGEKLFFGSGTQLSVL.

The chain has TRBV30 and TRBJ2-3, with a weak D call TRBD2 (6 bases). CDR1 and CDR2 from the germline V gene are GTSNPN and SVGIG (reference sequence). V lost 4 bases and J lost 5, with 13 bases in between. CDR3 size: 13 residues. The DNA for the CDR3 is TGTGCCTGGATGGCTAGCGAGGTAGATACGCAGTATTTT. It is translated as CAWMASEVDTQYF.

The chain is built from TRBV28 and TRBJ2-1; TRBD2 aligns across 8 bases. Looked up from germline, CDR1 is MDHEN and CDR2 is SYDVKM. This CDR3 region has 15 residues. The V and J ends lost 7 bases and 4 bases, in that order; junction bases with no gene match: 9. CDR3 nucleotides: TGTGCCAGCACCCTGGGGCGGGGGGTTTACAATGAGCAGTTCTTC. This encodes CASTLGRGVYNEQFF.

The genes are TRBV2 and TRBJ2-5, with no clear D. V gave up 3 bases and J gave up 5 bases, with 10 bases separating them. CDR3 length: 13 amino acids. Germline CDR1 is SNHLY and CDR2 is FYNNEI. In DNA form, the CDR3 reads TGTGCCAGCAGTGATTGGGGAAGGGAGACCCAGTACTTC. Residues: CASSDWGRETQYF.

This clone appeared a few times. The chain couples TRBV5-6 to TRBJ2-1; no clear D gene. CDR3 length: 17 amino acids. The germline V gene has CDR1 SGHDT and CDR2 YYEEEE. Trimming shortened V by 2 bases and J by 0 bases, and 15 bases separated the two germline ends. The CDR3 bases are TGTGCCAGCAGCTTAGTCAGCCTCGTAAGCTCCTACAATGAGCAGTTCTTC. Translated: CASSLVSLVSSYNEQFF.

The chain is built from TRBV29-1 and TRBJ2-3; TRBD2 matches 7 bases. The V segment lost 0 bases and the J segment 6 bases; nucleotides outside the gene matches: 9. Germline V CDR1 and CDR2: SQVTM, ANQGSEA. The CDR3 loop spans 15 amino acids. The chain's CDR3 is CSVEDTAGSPDTQYF. The CDR3 bases are TGCAGCGTTGAAGATACAGCGGGGAGCCCCGATACGCAGTATTTT.

CDR3 in amino acids: CAIAHSRTSDILQFF. In nucleotides, the CDR3 is TGTGCCATCGCTCATTCGAGGACTAGCGATATTCTGCAGTTCTTC. The chain recombines TRBV10-3 with TRBJ2-1; TRBD2 matches at 9 bases. With 8 bases clipped from V and 12 bases from J, the junction kept 17 bases outside the gene matches. Germline CDR1 and CDR2: ENHRY and SYGVKD. The CDR3 is 15 amino acids.

V usage is TRBV7-9 and J usage is TRBJ2-5; TRBD1 aligns across 9 bases. The CDR3 spans 13 residues. The germline V gene encodes CDR1 SEHNR and CDR2 FQNEAQ (reference sequence). V lost 5 bases to trimming and J lost 3 bases; unmatched junction nucleotides: 1. The CDR3 spells CASSRDREETQYF. CDR3 nucleotides: TGTGCCAGCAGCAGGGACAGGGAAGAGACCCAGTACTTC.

The gene calls are TRBV19 and TRBJ1-1; D perhaps matches TRBD1 (5 bases). The CDR3 totals 16 residues. V dropped 4 bases and J dropped 0 bases, with 15 bases sitting between them. CDR1 is LNHDA and CDR2 is SQIVND in the germline V gene (reference sequence). In DNA form, the CDR3 reads TGTGCCAGTAGTACCTCGGTAGGGGCATTGAACACTGAAGCTTTCTTT. Its protein product is CASSTSVGALNTEAFF.

The J gene is TRBJ1-2, the V gene TRBV5-6; D is possibly TRBD1 (6 bases). Trimming cost V 3 bases and J 4 bases, with 13 bases left between them. The germline V gene has CDR1 SGHDT and CDR2 YYEEEE. There are 14 residues in the CDR3. CDR3 residues: CASSSQQGLYGYTF. CDR3 nucleotide sequence: TGTGCCAGCAGCTCCCAGCAGGGGCTCTATGGCTACACCTTC.